This T cell receptor beta chain comes out of a study of T-cell memory formation after mild COVID-19. General study results and limits: Pre-infection memory carried some responding clones, suggesting that cross-reactive memory joined. Chiefly within CM and EM were the contracting CD4+ clones; CD8+ ones were within EMRA.

This clonotype was detected only a few times. The antigen remains unidentified. The CDR3 loop spans 17 amino acids. Germline CDR1 reads MNHNS; CDR2 reads SASEGT. The V segment lost 4 bases and the J segment 3 bases; nucleotides outside the gene matches: 8. 5'RACE primed from the constant segment yielded TCR alpha and TCR beta cDNA libraries bearing sample barcodes and UMIs. MiXCR, run by TCRdb on the 5' RACE reads, gives a single entry per CDR3 protein. This sample yields approximately 99,000 distinct CDR3 sequences, of which over 15% are seen a single time; about 6% belongs to the top ten. This TCR was recovered from a young man who had mild COVID-19 (a few samples of this study predate the infection). Cell type and time point are not known. The specimen sequenced was PBMCs or a T cell subset sorted from them (not recorded which). This rearrangement joins TRBV6-1 to TRBJ2-3, with TRBD2 matching over 12 bases. The DNA of the CDR3 is TGTGCCAGCAGTGCCCGGGCTAGCGGGGGGGTAACAGATACGCAGTATTTT. Translation gives CASSARASGGVTDTQYF.